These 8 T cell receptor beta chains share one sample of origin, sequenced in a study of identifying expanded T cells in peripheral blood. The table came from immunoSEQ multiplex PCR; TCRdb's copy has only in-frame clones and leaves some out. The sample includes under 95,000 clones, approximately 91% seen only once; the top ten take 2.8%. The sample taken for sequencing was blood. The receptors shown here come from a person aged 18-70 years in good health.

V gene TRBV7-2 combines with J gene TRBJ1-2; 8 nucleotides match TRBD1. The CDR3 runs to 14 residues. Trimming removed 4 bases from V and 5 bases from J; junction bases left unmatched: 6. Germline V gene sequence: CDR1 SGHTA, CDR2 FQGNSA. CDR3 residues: CASSSPGQVYGYTF. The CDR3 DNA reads TGTGCCAGCAGCTCCCCGGGACAGGTATATGGCTACACCTTC.

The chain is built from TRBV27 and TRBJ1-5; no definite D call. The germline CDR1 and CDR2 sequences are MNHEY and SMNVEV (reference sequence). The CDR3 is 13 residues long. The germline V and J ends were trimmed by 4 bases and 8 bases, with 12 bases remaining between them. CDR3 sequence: CASSSDTFKPQHF. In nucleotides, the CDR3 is TGTGCCAGCAGTTCCGACACCTTCAAGCCCCAGCATTTT.

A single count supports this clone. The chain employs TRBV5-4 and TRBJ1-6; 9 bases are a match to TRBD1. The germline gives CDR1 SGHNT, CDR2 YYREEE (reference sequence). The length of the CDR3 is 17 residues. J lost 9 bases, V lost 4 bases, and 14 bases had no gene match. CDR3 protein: CASSRDREGIIFSPLHF. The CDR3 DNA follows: TGTGCCAGCAGCCGGGACAGGGAAGGGATAATTTTTTCACCCCTCCACTTT.

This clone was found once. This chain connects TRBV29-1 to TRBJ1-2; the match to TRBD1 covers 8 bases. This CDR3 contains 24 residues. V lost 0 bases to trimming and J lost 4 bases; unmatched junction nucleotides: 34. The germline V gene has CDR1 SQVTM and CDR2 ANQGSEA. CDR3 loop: CSVEEDREDSMATVGQGGLYGYTF. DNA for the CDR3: TGCAGCGTTGAAGAGGACAGGGAGGACTCTATGGCTACAGTAGGTCAGGGAGGACTCTATGGCTACACCTTC. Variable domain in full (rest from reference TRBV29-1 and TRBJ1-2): SAVISQKPSRDICQRGTSLTIQCQVDSQVTMMFWYRQQPGQSLTLIATANQGSEATYESGFVIDKFPISRPNLTFSTLTVSNMSPEDSSIYLCSVEEDREDSMATVGQGGLYGYTFGSGTRLTVV.

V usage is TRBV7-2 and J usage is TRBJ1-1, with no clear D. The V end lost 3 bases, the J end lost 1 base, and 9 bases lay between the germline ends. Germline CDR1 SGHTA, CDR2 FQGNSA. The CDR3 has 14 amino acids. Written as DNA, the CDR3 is TGTGCCAGCAGCTTTGGGCCGCCGAACACTGAAGCTTTCTTT. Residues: CASSFGPPNTEAFF. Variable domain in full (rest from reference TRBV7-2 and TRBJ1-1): GAGVSQSPSNKVTEKGKDVELRCDPISGHTALYWYRQSLGQGLEFLIYFQGNSAPDKSGLPSDRFSAERTGGSVSTLTIQRTQQEDSAVYLCASSFGPPNTEAFFGQGTRLTVV.

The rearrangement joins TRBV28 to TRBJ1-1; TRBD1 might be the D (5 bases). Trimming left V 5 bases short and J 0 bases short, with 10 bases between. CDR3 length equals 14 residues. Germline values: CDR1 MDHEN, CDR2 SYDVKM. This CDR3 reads CASSLPGLNTEAFF. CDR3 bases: TGTGCCAGCAGTCTACCAGGGTTGAACACTGAAGCTTTCTTT. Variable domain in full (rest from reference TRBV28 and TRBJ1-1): DVKVTQSSRYLVKRTGEKVFLECVQDMDHENMFWYRQDPGLGLRLIYFSYDVKMKEKGDIPEGYSVSREKKERFSLILESASTNQTSMYLCASSLPGLNTEAFFGQGTRLTVV.

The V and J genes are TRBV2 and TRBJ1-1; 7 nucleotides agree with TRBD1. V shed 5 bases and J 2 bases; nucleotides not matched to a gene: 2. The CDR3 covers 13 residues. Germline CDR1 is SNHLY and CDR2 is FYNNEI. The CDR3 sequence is CASSWDSNTEAFF. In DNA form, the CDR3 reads TGTGCCAGCAGTTGGGACAGTAACACTGAAGCTTTCTTT.

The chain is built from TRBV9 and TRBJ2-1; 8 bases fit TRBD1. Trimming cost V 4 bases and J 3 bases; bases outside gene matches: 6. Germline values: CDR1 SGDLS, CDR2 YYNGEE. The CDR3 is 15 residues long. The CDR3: CASSKTGGSYNEQFF. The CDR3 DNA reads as TGTGCCAGCAGCAAAACAGGGGGGAGCTACAATGAGCAGTTCTTC.